The entry below gives a single T cell receptor beta chain sequence along with its context. Its antigen is as yet unknown. Germline lookup yields CDR1 MNHEY and CDR2 SVGAGI. The CDR3 is made up of 14 amino acids. The V gene lost 2 bases and the J gene lost 0 bases, with 8 bases spanning the gap. This entry belongs to a study of blood T cells in healthy people across ages. Study in general: The template switching approach captured approximately one barcoded beta molecule for every two T cells. Whole-study results and caveats: One million T cells yielded diversity estimates that were considered underestimates.

Samples had at least 6.5 million PBMCs isolated from them. The use of a sample-barcoded 5' primer and a J-beta primer mix characterized a second PCR of roughly 7 to 11 cycles. Each of the samples gave a minimum of 3 million paired-end reads that contained CDR3. TCRdb fed the 5' RACE reads into MiXCR, producing one record per CDR3 protein. The sample lists hundreds of thousands of distinct CDR3 sequences, roughly 41% occurring once. The clonotype originates from a woman aged 55 to 70 in good health. The sequenced material came from blood. V gene TRBV6-5 combines with J gene TRBJ2-7; maybe TRBD2 (5 bases). This CDR3 reads CASSYNSDSYEQYF. The DNA of the CDR3 is TGTGCCAGCAGTTACAATAGCGACTCCTACGAGCAGTACTTC.